Each of the 29 T cell receptor beta chains below was sequenced from the same sample in a study of Ad26.COV2.S vaccination and SARS-CoV-2 variants. The table came from immunoSEQ multiplex PCR; TCRdb's copy has only in-frame clones and leaves some out. This repertoire shows fewer than 800,000 clones, roughly 90% found once; its top ten account for approximately 1.5%. Indicated treatment: some 19 received Ad26.COV2.S at low or high dose, single or two shots; a few received placebo; per-sample allocation not given. The investigators took samples on day 63 after the first vaccine or placebo injection. Sequencing used peripheral blood, obtained in a trial of Ad26.COV2.S vaccine versus placebo. All receptors come from a person between 18 and 65 years old who received the Ad26.COV2.S COVID-19 vaccine or a placebo.

The rearrangement links TRBV5-4 to TRBJ2-6, with D hard to call. The CDR3 has 15 residues. Trimming pared 3 bases from V and 0 bases from J, leaving 7 bases between. CDR1 and CDR2 (germline): SGHNT, YYREEE (reference sequence). The CDR3 reads CASSSRISGANVLTF. The CDR3 nucleotides read TGTGCCAGCAGCTCAAGGATCTCTGGGGCCAACGTCCTGACTTTC.

This sequence joins TRBV6-6 and TRBJ2-5, with 7 bases aligning to TRBD2. Looked up from germline, CDR1 is MNHNY and CDR2 is SVGAGI (reference sequence). The trim removed 6 bases at V and 0 bases at J, leaving 7 bases unmatched. The CDR3 is 15 amino acids. The CDR3 spells CASSLAGLYQETQYF. The CDR3 bases are TGTGCCAGCAGCTTAGCGGGTCTCTACCAAGAGACCCAGTACTTC.

This sequence joins TRBV5-1 and TRBJ1-1; D is ambiguous. Deletions cut 4 bases from V and 3 bases from J, with 10 bases between. The CDR3 sequence is 13 residues long. The V gene's germline CDR1 is SGHRS and CDR2 YFSETQ. CDR3 bases: TGCGCCAGCAGCCCCCAGGCCGACACTGAAGCTTTCTTT. Protein product: CASSPQADTEAFF.

The V call is TRBV4-3, the J call TRBJ2-7; D is tentatively TRBD1 or TRBD2 (6 bases each). The germline V gene has CDR1 LGHNA and CDR2 YSLEER. V was pared by 1 base and J by 1 base, with 11 bases between. The CDR3 covers 15 residues. In DNA, the CDR3 is TGCGCCAGCAGCCAAGGCCTAGGGGGGTCCTACGAGCAGTACTTC. Translation gives CASSQGLGGSYEQYF.

The J gene is TRBJ2-2, the V gene TRBV27; no firm D call. CDR3 length: 13 residues. Trimming stripped 0 bases from V and 7 bases from J, with 6 bases between. CDR1 MNHEY and CDR2 SMNVEV come from the germline V gene (reference sequence). The CDR3 protein is CASSLSRGGELFF. As DNA, the CDR3 is TGTGCCAGCAGTTTATCGAGAGGCGGGGAGCTGTTTTTT.

This chain uses TRBV6-5 with TRBJ1-1; D gene uncertain. The CDR3 is made up of 15 amino acids. From germline, CDR1 is MNHEY and CDR2 SVGAGI. Trimming stripped 3 bases from V and 2 bases from J, with 13 bases between. CDR3 coding DNA: TGTGCCAGCAGTTATTCGGGGAACCAAAACACTGAAGCTTTCTTT. It is translated as CASSYSGNQNTEAFF.

V is TRBV30 and J is TRBJ1-2, with 9 bases that match TRBD1. V lost 2 bases to trimming and J lost 2 bases; unmatched junction nucleotides: 9. The CDR3 extends over 16 amino acids. Germline loops: CDR1 GTSNPN, CDR2 SVGIG (reference sequence). The CDR3 reads CAWSPGTGSMNYGYTF. The DNA of the CDR3 is TGTGCCTGGAGTCCCGGGACAGGGAGCATGAACTATGGCTACACCTTC.

The chain uses TRBV5-4 and TRBJ2-1; D is possibly TRBD1 or TRBD2 (5 bases each). The CDR3 is made up of 16 amino acids. The V and J ends lost 0 bases and 0 bases respectively, with 10 bases between them. Looked up from germline, CDR1 is SGHNT and CDR2 is YYREEE (reference sequence). The CDR3 bases are TGTGCCAGCAGCTTGGGGGGGTGGCGCTCCTACAATGAGCAGTTCTTC. Translation gives CASSLGGWRSYNEQFF. Together with reference TRBV5-4 and TRBJ2-1, the CDR3 gives the full variable domain: ETGVTQSPTHLIKTRGQQVTLRCSSQSGHNTVSWYQQALGQGPQFIFQYYREEENGRGNFPPRFSGLQFPNYSSELNVNALELDDSALYLCASSLGGWRSYNEQFFGPGTRLTVL.

A word on this clone: Different DNA sequences within this sample yield the same CDR3. The rearrangement uses TRBV4-2 and TRBJ2-3, with D maybe TRBD2 (5 bases). The CDR3 has 18 residues. V lost 9 bases, J lost 0 bases, and 25 bases lay in between. Looked up from germline, CDR1 is LGHNA and CDR2 is YNFKEQ. CDR3 sequence: CASSSSVRAAPSTDTQYF. The DNA of the CDR3 is TGTGCCAGTTCCTCAAGCGTCCGAGCGGCCCCTAGCACAGATACGCAGTATTTT.

The chain recombines TRBV29-1 with TRBJ2-3; TRBD2 aligns across 11 bases. The CDR3 covers 14 residues. CDR1 and CDR2 (germline): SQVTM, ANQGSEA. J gave up 2 bases and V 7 bases, and 5 bases lay outside the gene matches. CDR3 coding DNA: TGCAGCGCTCCGACTAGCGGGGCCACAGATACGCAGTATTTT. This encodes CSAPTSGATDTQYF.

The chain couples TRBV6-5 to TRBJ2-7; perhaps D is TRBD1 or TRBD2 (6 bases each). The V end lost 5 bases, the J end lost 4 bases, and 18 bases lay between the germline ends. Germline V gives CDR1 MNHEY, CDR2 SVGAGI. This CDR3 is 15 amino acids long. The CDR3 reads CASSTWGAGWYEQYF. CDR3 in DNA: TGTGCCAGCAGTACCTGGGGGGCAGGGTGGTACGAGCAGTACTTC.

This clone occurred a few times. This rearrangement joins TRBV27 to TRBJ2-7, with D perhaps matching TRBD1 or TRBD2 (5 bases each). This CDR3 comprises 15 residues. V was clipped by 3 bases and J by 1 base, with 13 bases between them. Germline V gene lookup returns CDR1 MNHEY and CDR2 SMNVEV (reference sequence). CDR3 loop: CASSLRRDGSYEQYF. CDR3 in DNA: TGTGCCAGCAGTTTGCGTAGGGACGGATCCTACGAGCAGTACTTC.

V is TRBV12-3 or TRBV12-4 and J is TRBJ1-1; D is ambiguous. Trimming removed 8 bases from V and 0 bases from J, with 10 bases in between. The CDR3 has 13 amino acids. The CDR3 region is CASSTVLNTEAFF. As DNA, the CDR3 is TGTGCCAGCTCGACGGTCTTGAACACTGAAGCTTTCTTT.

The chain employs TRBV11-2 and TRBJ1-2; TRBD1 agrees at 7 bases. The CDR3 is made up of 14 amino acids. Per the germline V gene, CDR1 is SGHAT and CDR2 is FQNNGV. Trimming cost V 8 bases and J 5 bases; bases outside gene matches: 11. In DNA, the CDR3 is TGTGCCAGCGGCCCCACAGGGGAACATTATGGCTACACCTTC. It yields the protein CASGPTGEHYGYTF.

For this clone: The same CDR3 can be traced to other DNA sequences in this sample. The chain combines TRBV5-1 with TRBJ2-2; TRBD1 matches 8 bases. V gave up 3 bases and J gave up 0 bases; unmatched junction bases: 1. CDR1 SGHRS and CDR2 YFSETQ come from the germline V gene. The CDR3 has 15 residues. CDR3 coding DNA: TGCGCCAGCAGCTCGACAGGGGCGAACACCGGGGAGCTGTTTTTT. It translates to CASSSTGANTGELFF.

This clone has a single count. V is TRBV18 and J is TRBJ2-2; 9 bases are a match to TRBD2. V was pared by 2 bases and J by 1 base, with 2 bases of the junction left unmatched. This CDR3 comprises 16 residues. The germline V gene encodes CDR1 KGHSH and CDR2 LQKENI. For the CDR3, the DNA is TGTGCCAGCTCACCAACTAGCGGGTTGAACACCGGGGAGCTGTTTTTT. Protein product: CASSPTSGLNTGELFF.

The V and J genes are TRBV11-1 and TRBJ2-5; maybe TRBD2 (7 bases). V was shortened by 2 bases and J by 4 bases, with 11 bases between the two germline ends. The CDR3 consists of 14 residues. The V gene's germline CDR1 is SGHAT and CDR2 FQDESV (reference sequence). The CDR3 protein is CASSLRGGRETQYF. The CDR3 DNA reads TGTGCCAGCAGCTTAAGGGGGGGCCGAGAGACCCAGTACTTC.

The chain has TRBV30 and TRBJ1-6; D gene unclear. Germline loops: CDR1 GTSNPN, CDR2 SVGIG (reference sequence). The CDR3 is 15 residues long. V was shortened by 6 bases and J by 0 bases, with 12 bases between the two germline ends. Here the CDR3 reads CACDAVSSYNSPLHF. The DNA for the CDR3 is TGTGCCTGCGACGCCGTGAGCTCCTATAATTCACCCCTCCACTTT. The entire variable domain, with the rest obtained from reference TRBV30 and TRBJ1-6, is as follows: SQTIHQWPATLVQPVGSPLSLECTVEGTSNPNLYWYRQAAGRGLQLLFYSVGIGQISSEVPQNLSASRPQDRQFILSSKKLLLSDSGFYLCACDAVSSYNSPLHFGNGTRLTVT.

The chain links TRBV18 to TRBJ2-1, with TRBD1 matching 7 bases. This CDR3 is built from 15 residues. The V and J ends lost 3 bases and 4 bases, in that order; junction bases with no gene match: 6. Germline CDR1 and CDR2: KGHSH and LQKENI. CDR3 residues: CASSPRQGRYNEQFF. CDR3 nucleotide sequence: TGTGCCAGCTCACCTCGACAGGGTCGATACAATGAGCAGTTCTTC.

The chain carries TRBV30 and TRBJ2-7, with TRBD2 identical over 11 bases. The ends lost 2 bases at V and 7 bases at J; junction bases unmatched: 7. Germline CDR1 GTSNPN, CDR2 SVGIG (reference sequence). The CDR3 is 14 amino acids. CDR3 sequence: CAWSTSGRRREQYF. The CDR3 nucleotides are TGTGCCTGGAGTACTAGCGGGAGACGACGGGAGCAGTACTTC.

The gene calls are TRBV7-6 and TRBJ2-5; D not certain. The CDR3 extends over 12 amino acids. Germline V lookup: CDR1 SGHVS, CDR2 FNYEAQ. V lost 0 bases and J 1 base, leaving 0 bases between the germline ends. DNA for the CDR3: TGTGCCAGCAGCTTAGCCCAAGAGACCCAGTACTTC. Translated, it gives CASSLAQETQYF.

The chain recombines TRBV15 with TRBJ2-3; 7 bases are a match to TRBD2. CDR1 and CDR2 (germline): LNHNV, YYDKDF (reference sequence). V shed 1 base and J 4 bases; nucleotides not matched to a gene: 5. The CDR3 is 15 residues long. The CDR3 DNA reads as TGTGCCACCAGCAGAGGGGGCGGGAGTTCAGATACGCAGTATTTT. Its protein is CATSRGGGSSDTQYF.

V and J are TRBV19 and TRBJ2-5; tentatively, D is TRBD1 (5 bases). Germline values: CDR1 LNHDA, CDR2 SQIVND (reference sequence). V shed 1 base and J shed 3 bases, with 15 bases lying between them. The CDR3 has 16 residues. The CDR3 loop is CASSIAQALGEETQYF. The DNA of the CDR3 is TGTGCCAGTAGTATAGCACAGGCACTTGGGGAAGAGACCCAGTACTTC.

V gene TRBV19 combines with J gene TRBJ2-2; 8 bases are shared with TRBD2. The germline CDR1 and CDR2 sequences are LNHDA and SQIVND (reference sequence). This CDR3 has 15 residues. V trimming: 7 bases; J trimming: 4 bases; junction bases outside the gene matches: 8. CDR3 region: CASNSGTRVTGELFF. CDR3 coding DNA: TGTGCCAGTAACTCCGGGACTAGAGTCACCGGGGAGCTGTTTTTT.

The J gene is TRBJ2-5, the V gene TRBV7-7, with 9 bases that match TRBD1. V lost 4 bases and J lost 4; bases outside the gene matches: 10. The germline V gene has CDR1 SSHAT and CDR2 FNYEAQ (reference sequence). This CDR3 is built from 16 residues. The CDR3 protein is CASSSGGGQGRETQYF. CDR3 bases: TGTGCCAGCAGCTCCGGGGGCGGACAGGGGAGAGAGACCCAGTACTTC.

The J gene is TRBJ2-5, the V gene TRBV5-8; perhaps TRBD1 as D (6 bases). V was pared by 3 bases and J by 5 bases, with 23 bases between. CDR1 is SGHTS, CDR2 YDEGEE, per germline. CDR3 length: 17 residues. CDR3 bases: TGTGCCAGCAGCTCTATCTGGGACACGCCCCGTTCTGAGACCCAGTACTTC. This gives the protein CASSSIWDTPRSETQYF.

The chain uses TRBV5-4 and TRBJ2-1; D remains ambiguous. This CDR3 comprises 11 residues. Germline assignment: CDR1 SGHNT and CDR2 YYREEE (reference sequence). V lost 0 bases, J lost 9 bases, and 4 bases lay in between. CDR3 in amino acids: CASSLGVEQFF. In DNA, the CDR3 is TGTGCCAGCAGCTTGGGCGTTGAGCAGTTCTTC.

The rearrangement links TRBV30 to TRBJ1-3, with D tentatively TRBD1 (6 bases). The CDR3 consists of 17 residues. The germline CDR1 and CDR2 sequences are GTSNPN and SVGIG (reference sequence). Trimming removed 3 bases from V and 0 bases from J, with 18 bases in between. CDR3 nucleotides: TGTGCCTGGAGACGGGACACACCTCGAAGCTCTGGAAACACCATATATTTT. Translating gives CAWRRDTPRSSGNTIYF.

This clone was seen only once. The chain is built from TRBV4-1 and TRBJ1-2; TRBD1 matches at 8 bases. The CDR3 loop spans 14 amino acids. Germline V gene lookup returns CDR1 MGHRA and CDR2 YSYEKL. J gave up 5 bases and V 1 base, and 3 bases lay outside the gene matches. DNA for the CDR3: TGCGCCAGCAGCCAAGGGACAGGGTATTATGGCTACACCTTC. Residues: CASSQGTGYYGYTF.